This is a list of T cell receptor beta chains from one sample in a study of cytomegalovirus exposure and HLA in healthy donors. Clones were read by immunoSEQ multiplex PCR, and TCRdb kept only the in-frame ones, dropping some. The table lists approximately 150,000 clones, approximately 79% of them singletons. Material: PBMCs. The receptors derive from a man in his forties or fifties in good health and CMV-seronegative. The CDR3 runs from the conserved cysteine through the conserved F or W. A D gene is named only where the DNA matches it firmly. Expanded clones are given a class, and other clones once, few, many or no size at all.

TRBJ2-1 | TRBD2 | TRBV13 | - | CASSTGLADSYNEQFF | TGTGCCAGCAGCACGGGACTAGCGGACTCCTACAATGAGCAGTTCTTC
TRBJ1-5 | TRBD1 | TRBV10-3 | - | CASGQAQPQHF | TGTGCCTCTGGACAGGCCCAGCCCCAGCATTTT
TRBJ2-7 | TRBD2 | TRBV4-1 | - | CASKPSSAGPLSYEQYF | TGCGCCAGTAAGCCAAGTTCAGCGGGGCCCCTCTCCTACGAGCAGTACTTC
TRBJ1-2 | - | TRBV5-4 | - | CASSLGQGPLYGYTF | TGTGCCAGCAGCTTGGGTCAGGGGCCCCTCTATGGCTACACCTTC
TRBJ1-4 | TRBD1 | TRBV28 | - | CASNPGQGKRKLFF | TGTGCCAGCAACCCGGGACAGGGGAAACGAAAACTGTTTTTT
TRBJ1-2 | - | TRBV5-4 | - | CASSFQGRANYGYTF | TGTGCCAGCAGCTTTCAGGGTAGGGCTAACTATGGCTACACCTTC
TRBJ1-5 | - | TRBV19 | - | CASSIFGTTGQPQHF | TGTGCCAGTAGTATATTCGGCACCACGGGTCAGCCCCAGCATTTT
TRBJ1-4 | - | TRBV6-5 | few | CASSYTPGATNEKLFF | TGTGCCAGCAGTTACACCCCAGGGGCAACTAATGAAAAACTGTTTTTT
TRBJ2-3 | - | TRBV5-4 | - | CASSAKTSSDTQYF | TGTGCCAGCAGCGCTAAAACTAGCTCAGATACGCAGTATTTT
TRBJ2-7 | TRBD2 | TRBV7-9 | - | CASSSGGAYEQYF | TGTGCCAGCAGCTCCGGGGGGGCCTACGAGCAGTACTTC
TRBJ2-1 | TRBD2 | TRBV6-5 | - | CASSSGGVYEQFF | TGTGCCAGCAGTAGCGGGGGGGTGTATGAGCAGTTCTTC
TRBJ2-1 | - | TRBV19 | - | CASSTQGGEQFF | TGTGCCAGTAGTACACAGGGTGGTGAGCAGTTCTTC
TRBJ2-7 | TRBD1 | TRBV9 | - | CASSLGQGTYEQYF | TGTGCCAGCAGCCTAGGACAGGGAACCTACGAGCAGTACTTC
TRBJ2-1 | TRBD1 | TRBV7-3 | - | CASSSYPGQGLNEQFF | TGTGCCAGCAGCTCTTATCCGGGACAGGGATTGAATGAGCAGTTCTTC
TRBJ1-5 | - | TRBV4-1 | once | CASSQEDIYNQPQHF | TGCGCCAGCAGCCAAGAAGACATCTACAATCAGCCCCAGCATTTT
TRBJ1-1 | TRBD1 | TRBV5-4 | - | CASSQGQSTQTFF | TGTGCCAGCAGCCAGGGACAGTCAACCCAAACTTTCTTT
TRBJ1-4 | - | TRBV7-7 | - | CASSLGVGGEKLFF | TGTGCTAGCAGCTTAGGTGTAGGGGGAGAAAAACTGTTTTTT
TRBJ2-7 | - | TRBV30 | few | CAWGETPGYEQYF | TGTGCCTGGGGGGAGACACCCGGGTACGAGCAGTACTTC
TRBJ2-7 | TRBD1 | TRBV2 | - | CASSRATGGFYEQYF | TGTGCCAGCAGTAGAGCGACAGGGGGATTCTACGAGCAGTACTTC
TRBJ2-7 | TRBD2 | TRBV9 | - | CASSVGTSGYYEQYF | TGTGCCAGCAGCGTTGGGACTAGCGGATACTACGAGCAGTACTTC
TRBJ2-7 | TRBD1 | TRBV27 | - | CASSYQGEYEQYF | TGTGCCAGCAGTTATCAGGGGGAATACGAGCAGTACTTC
TRBJ2-1 | TRBD2 | TRBV7-8 | few | CASSPPQAGADHNEQFF | TGTGCCAGCAGCCCCCCCCAAGCGGGGGCCGATCACAATGAGCAGTTCTTC
TRBJ2-1 | - | TRBV11-2 | - | CASSPSGKTYNEQFF | TGTGCCAGCAGCCCCTCGGGGAAGACCTACAATGAGCAGTTCTTC
TRBJ2-7 | TRBD1 | TRBV5-6 | - | CASSLFDREREQYF | TGTGCCAGCAGCTTGTTTGACAGGGAGCGCGAGCAGTACTTC
TRBJ2-7 | - | TRBV10-3 | - | CAITDLSSYEQYF | TGTGCCATCACTGACCTCAGCTCCTACGAGCAGTACTTC
TRBJ2-7 | TRBD1 | TRBV5-6 | - | CASSRQGGYEQYF | TGTGCCAGCAGCCGACAGGGTGGTTACGAGCAGTACTTC
TRBJ2-7 | TRBD2 | TRBV7-9 | - | CASSKSSGTAYEQYF | TGTGCCAGCTCCAAGTCTAGCGGGACAGCCTACGAGCAGTACTTC
TRBJ2-5 | - | TRBV7-9 | - | CSSSLDWETQYF | TGTTCCAGCAGCTTAGACTGGGAGACCCAGTACTTC
TRBJ1-4 | - | TRBV18 | - | CASSLFGLEGTTNEKLFF | TGTGCCAGCTCACTATTCGGGCTTGAGGGTACAACTAATGAAAAACTGTTTTTT
TRBJ1-2 | - | TRBV27 | - | CASSLNGAGGYGYTF | TGTGCCAGCAGTTTAAACGGGGCGGGGGGATATGGCTACACCTTC
TRBJ1-5 | TRBD1 | TRBV9 | - | CASSPRGLAGQPQHF | TGTGCCAGCAGCCCAAGGGGGCTTGCGGGACAGCCCCAGCATTTT
TRBJ1-2 | TRBD1 | TRBV6-5 | few | CASSYPRQGGGAGYTF | TGTGCCAGCAGTTACCCTCGACAGGGTGGGGGAGCGGGCTACACCTTC
TRBJ2-5 | TRBD1 | TRBV29-1 | few | CSVSRDRQETQYF | TGCAGCGTCAGTCGGGACAGACAAGAGACCCAGTACTTC
TRBJ2-2 | TRBD2 | TRBV4-1 | - | CASSPAGGPPGELFF | TGCGCCAGCAGCCCAGCGGGGGGCCCCCCCGGGGAGCTGTTTTTT
TRBJ2-5 | TRBD2 | TRBV6-1 | - | CASSPGLAGQETQYF | TGTGCCAGCAGTCCCGGACTAGCGGGGCAAGAGACCCAGTACTTC
TRBJ1-2 | - | TRBV30 | few | CAWSEGQNYGYTF | TGTGCCTGGAGTGAGGGACAAAACTATGGCTACACCTTC
TRBJ2-3 | - | TRBV18 | - | CASSPSSPSTDTQYF | TGTGCCAGCTCACCATCTAGCCCGAGCACAGATACGCAGTATTTT
TRBJ2-7 | - | TRBV7-8 | - | CASSLEAGVEQYF | TGTGCCAGCAGCTTAGAAGCAGGGGTCGAGCAGTACTTC
TRBJ1-6 | - | TRBV6-6 | - | CASSLTMNNSPLHF | TGTGCCAGCAGTCTGACAATGAATAATTCACCCCTCCACTTT
TRBJ1-1 | TRBD1 | TRBV2 | - | CAGRTGGFLNTEAFF | TGTGCCGGACGGACAGGGGGCTTCTTGAACACTGAAGCTTTCTTT
TRBJ2-7 | TRBD2 | TRBV5-1 | once | CASSLEGLAGVHEQYF | TGCGCCAGCAGCTTGGAGGGACTAGCGGGGGTTCACGAGCAGTACTTC
TRBJ2-5 | TRBD2 | TRBV2 | - | CASSLEAGLQETQYF | TGTGCCAGCAGCTTGGAAGCGGGGCTCCAAGAGACCCAGTACTTC
TRBJ1-2 | - | TRBV7-9 | - | CASSPKVGSFNYGYTF | TGTGCCAGCAGCCCCAAGGTGGGCAGCTTTAACTATGGCTACACCTTC
TRBJ2-1 | - | TRBV10-1 | - | CASSELQYNEQFF | TGCGCCAGCAGTGAGTTACAGTACAATGAGCAGTTCTTC
TRBJ2-5 | - | TRBV6-6 | many | CASSRAEPQETQYF | TGTGCCAGCAGCCGAGCGGAACCCCAAGAGACCCAGTACTTC
TRBJ2-7 | TRBD1 | TRBV9 | - | CASSGGQGYEQYF | TGTGCCAGCAGCGGGGGACAGGGATACGAGCAGTACTTC
TRBJ2-3 | - | TRBV15 | - | CATSERVTDTQYF | TGTGCCACCAGCGAACGGGTCACAGATACGCAGTATTTT
TRBJ1-2 | TRBD1 | TRBV9 | - | CASSVDGQANYGYTF | TGTGCCAGCAGCGTAGATGGACAGGCGAACTATGGCTACACCTTC
TRBJ2-7 | - | TRBV2 | - | CASRPGLLEQYF | TGTGCCAGCAGACCGGGACTCCTGGAGCAGTACTTC
TRBJ2-7 | - | TRBV2 | few | CASSEGPTGPVYEQYF | TGTGCCAGCAGTGAAGGCCCGACAGGCCCCGTCTACGAGCAGTACTTC
TRBJ1-1 | TRBD1 | TRBV18 | - | CASSPLTGVNTEAFF | TGTGCCAGCTCACCTCTGACAGGGGTGAACACTGAAGCTTTCTTT
TRBJ1-1 | - | TRBV28 | - | CASSTSAAKAFF | TGTGCCAGCAGTACGAGTGCCGCTAAGGCTTTCTTT
TRBJ1-2 | TRBD1 | TRBV6-5 | - | CASKPGQGYGYTF | TGTGCCAGCAAGCCGGGACAGGGCTATGGCTACACCTTC
TRBJ2-7 | TRBD2 | TRBV5-4 | few | CASSSPWGKTSGGPTHEQYF | TGTGCCAGCAGCTCTCCGTGGGGGAAGACTAGCGGGGGGCCCACTCACGAGCAGTACTTC
TRBJ2-3 | - | TRBV5-5 | once | CASSFVPSALDTQYF | TGTGCCAGCAGCTTTGTGCCTAGCGCGTTGGATACGCAGTATTTT
TRBJ2-1 | - | TRBV7-9 | - | CASSPTYDEQFF | TGTGCCAGCAGCCCCACTTATGATGAGCAGTTCTTC
TRBJ1-5 | - | TRBV7-2 | few | CASSLVSQGNQPQHF | TGTGCCAGCAGCCTGGTGTCTCAGGGAAATCAGCCCCAGCATTTT